This T cell receptor (beta chain) was recovered during a study of blood T cells in healthy people across ages (dated by TCRdb to the mid-2010s). Study-wide context: In model experiments, template switching captured about one uniquely barcoded TCR beta cDNA molecule for every two T cells. The study measured age-related changes in TCR beta repertoire diversity using deep sequencing normalized with unique cDNA molecular identifiers. The donors were divided into four age groups: young (average around 17 years), middle-aged (about 40), aged (approximately 62) and long-lived (nearly 85). To avoid experimental bias, donors of different ages were spread randomly across the sequencing lanes. Using the same blood draw, the study looked at two additional independent replicas of 1 million unique cDNA reads for two donors, one aged 18 to 29 and the other aged 80 or older. Points the paper makes about the study in general: The long-lived group showed more naive CD4+ T cells, fewer expanded clones and increased TCR diversity than the aged group, suggesting age selection. Donor CMV infection status was unknown, potentially confounding age-related changes in expanded clonotypes. The percentage of naive T cells measured by flow cytometry correlated strongly with observed TCR beta diversity. Bulk unsorted PBMC profiling prevented conclusive comparison of naive and antigen-experienced compartments. Estimates of total diversity from one million sequenced T cells were regarded as lower bounds and underestimates. As age increased, observed TCR beta diversity per million T cells dropped in a roughly linear way, and a significant reduction was already evident by age 40.

The approximately 39 donors, aged about 6 to 95 years, were systemically healthy Caucasian individuals from Russia. About 10 milliliters of peripheral blood were collected from each donor into EDTA-treated Vacutainer tubes. PBMCs were isolated by Ficoll-Paque density-gradient centrifugation, with at least 7 million obtained per sample. Trizol reagent was used to extract total RNA from PBMCs, with at least 6 micrograms per sample. For every donor, flow cytometry on a PBMC aliquot measured the percentage of naive CD45RAhigh/CD27high T cells. This clonotype was detected only a few times. The specificity of this receptor is unknown. No much larger clone is present one base from it, and per-base qualities are unavailable. The library was built by means of 5' RACE. The listed sequencing device is Illumina HiSeq 2500. A second 7 to 11 cycle PCR used a sample-barcoded 5' primer and a J-beta primer mix. A unique molecular identifier was introduced onto each TCR beta cDNA molecule by a template-switch 5' adaptor carrying 12 random nucleotides. Each sample yielded at least 2.5 million CDR3-containing paired-end reads. First-strand cDNA synthesis was performed from all RNA using the Mint cDNA synthesis kit, with priming by a TRBC-specific oligonucleotide. After uracil-DNA glycosylase treatment, a first 18-cycle PCR used universal primers M1SS and BC2_uni_R on all cDNA. As for the authors' bioinformatics: For normalization, 1 million high-quality reads were randomly selected from each sample, with every read carrying a distinct molecular identifier. Reads with shared molecular identifiers were discarded instead of being binned into consensus sequences. CDR3 identification, clonotype clustering and error correction used MiTCR with a Q25 quality threshold and the strictest error-elimination algorithm. A nonparametric unseen species model with Euler transformation was used to estimate lower-bound total TCR beta diversity. TCRdb itself trimmed the public reads at Q25 with fastp, ran MiXCR and retained productive beta chains. Entries that share a CDR3 protein sequence are merged under the most common genes and DNA. None of the V and J calls come from the authors' own analysis; TCRdb made them. For this sample the table gives over 700,000 distinct CDR3 sequences, of which about 48% were detected only once. Approximately 41% of the sample goes to the ten largest clones.

This TCR derives from a man aged 80 or over in good health. Source material: blood.

CDR3 region: CASSADRMFF. The DNA is as follows: TGTGCCAGCAGTGCGGACAGGATGTTCTTC. This receptor chain uses TRBV6-1 and TRBJ2-1; 7 central bases correspond to TRBD1. The CDR3 spans 10 residues, from the cysteine through the phenylalanine. The entry retains the CDR3 DNA only, 30 bases that are in frame from base 1. The germline V gene provides CDR1 MNHNS and CDR2 SASEGT. V ends up 4 bases short and J 15 bases short, with an unmatched junction base count of 3.